Listed below are T cell receptor beta chains from one sample, sequenced in a study of blood T cell repertoires in COVID-19. TCRdb keeps only in-frame clones here, not all; method: immunoSEQ multiplex PCR. The sample lists 140,000 or so clones, about 90% occurring once. Sequencing was carried out using peripheral blood. These receptors were collected from a woman of 80 years or more with acute or convalescent COVID-19. Each CDR3 is given with its conserved first and last residue. A D gene is named only where the DNA matches it firmly. Clone sizes are given selectively: once, few, many, or a class where the clone is expanded.

>NA|TRBV11-2|NA|TRBJ2-1
CASTDGGGGYNEQFF
TGTGCCAGCACCGACGGGGGTGGAGGCTACAATGAGCAGTTCTTC
>NA|TRBV6-5|NA|TRBJ1-1
CASTPWGPEDTEAFF
TGTGCCAGCACTCCTTGGGGGCCCGAGGACACTGAAGCTTTCTTT
>NA|TRBV30|NA|TRBJ1-5
CAWSASAGAQPQHF
TGTGCCTGGAGTGCGTCGGCAGGGGCTCAGCCCCAGCATTTT
>NA|TRBV12-3/TRBV12-4|NA|TRBJ1-1
CASSFMGLTEAFF
TGTGCCAGCAGTTTTATGGGACTCACTGAAGCTTTCTTT
>NA|TRBV2|TRBD1|TRBJ2-3
CASTPGQGDTQYF
TGTGCCAGCACTCCCGGACAGGGAGATACGCAGTATTTT
>NA|TRBV6-1|TRBD2|TRBJ2-3
CASSGAGGTDTQYF
TGTGCCAGCAGTGGAGCGGGGGGAACAGATACGCAGTATTTT
>few|TRBV6-2/TRBV6-3|NA|TRBJ1-1
CASSQTGKGRPEAFF
TGTGCCAGCAGCCAAACAGGGAAAGGACGCCCTGAAGCTTTCTTT
>NA|TRBV2|TRBD2|TRBJ2-3
CASSTILAGGLDTQYF
TGTGCCAGCAGCACCATACTAGCGGGGGGTTTGGATACGCAGTATTTT
>NA|TRBV5-6|TRBD1|TRBJ2-7
CASSKRDRSPYEQYF
TGTGCCAGCAGCAAACGGGACAGATCCCCTTACGAGCAGTACTTC
>NA|TRBV6-2/TRBV6-3|TRBD2|TRBJ2-1
CASSYFLDGTSVLDEQFF
TGTGCCAGCAGTTACTTTTTAGACGGGACTAGCGTTTTGGATGAGCAGTTCTTC
>NA|TRBV5-1|TRBD1|TRBJ1-1
CASSFEGQMNTEAFF
TGCGCCAGCAGCTTTGAGGGACAGATGAACACTGAAGCTTTCTTT
>NA|TRBV7-9|NA|TRBJ1-3
CASRDSSGNTIYF
TGTGCCAGCAGAGACAGCTCTGGAAACACCATATATTTT
>few|TRBV2|NA|TRBJ1-1
CASSEPRQVEAFF
TGTGCCAGCAGTGAACCCAGACAGGTTGAAGCTTTCTTT
>once|TRBV7-8|NA|TRBJ1-1
CASSLDRNTEAFF
TGTGCCAGCAGCTTAGACAGGAACACTGAAGCTTTCTTT
>NA|TRBV25-1|TRBD1|TRBJ2-7
CASSRTGDRYEQYF
TGTGCCAGCAGCCGGACAGGGGACCGCTACGAGCAGTACTTC
>NA|TRBV6-6|TRBD2|TRBJ2-1
CASRPSGGAKWEQFF
TGTGCCAGCAGACCTAGCGGGGGGGCCAAGTGGGAGCAGTTCTTC
>NA|TRBV12-3/TRBV12-4|NA|TRBJ2-3
CATRTEGDTQYF
TGTGCCACGCGCACAGAGGGAGATACGCAGTATTTT
>NA|TRBV7-9|NA|TRBJ1-3
CASSSSGSGGNTIYF
TGTGCCAGCAGCTCATCGGGGTCTGGTGGAAACACCATATATTTT
>NA|TRBV18|TRBD2|TRBJ2-1
CASSPNSGGGGGEQFF
TGTGCCAGCTCACCGAATAGCGGGGGAGGCGGGGGAGAGCAGTTCTTC
>NA|TRBV6-5|TRBD1|TRBJ1-2
CASRDRGRRGYTF
TGTGCCAGCAGGGACAGGGGGCGCCGGGGCTACACCTTC
>NA|TRBV6-5|NA|TRBJ2-2
CASSFTPTGVGGELFF
TGTGCCAGCAGTTTCACACCGACAGGTGTCGGCGGGGAGCTGTTTTTT
>NA|TRBV19|NA|TRBJ1-1
CASSRGAATEAFF
TGTGCCAGTAGCCGGGGTGCGGCCACTGAAGCTTTCTTT
>NA|TRBV5-1|NA|TRBJ2-7
CASSPGVTTSGVEYF
TGCGCCAGCAGCCCCGGGGTCACAACCAGTGGGGTGGAGTACTTC
>NA|TRBV5-1|TRBD1|TRBJ2-1
CASSVGQGFDEQFF
TGCGCCAGCAGCGTGGGACAGGGGTTTGATGAGCAGTTCTTC
>NA|TRBV6-2/TRBV6-3|NA|TRBJ1-5
CASSPRDQPQHF
TGTGCCAGCAGCCCTCGGGATCAGCCCCAGCATTTT
>NA|TRBV5-1|NA|TRBJ1-2
CASSPIAGFDGYTF
TGCGCCAGCAGCCCTATCGCGGGTTTCGATGGCTACACCTTC
>NA|TRBV5-1|NA|TRBJ2-2
CASSFGDTGELFF
TGCGCCAGCAGCTTCGGTGACACCGGGGAGCTGTTTTTT
>NA|TRBV4-1|NA|TRBJ2-1
CASSQGGAWNEQFF
TGCGCCAGCAGCCAGGGGGGGGCCTGGAATGAGCAGTTCTTC
>NA|TRBV2|NA|TRBJ2-3
CGGSESGGRTDTQYF
TGTGGTGGGAGCGAATCGGGGGGCCGCACAGATACGCAGTATTTT
>NA|TRBV6-5|NA|TRBJ2-7
CASSYSNGGQYEQYF
TGTGCCAGCAGTTACTCGAACGGGGGGCAGTACGAGCAGTACTTC
>NA|TRBV19|NA|TRBJ1-1
CASSMRRETNLIRAEAFF
TGTGCCAGTAGTATGCGCAGGGAAACCAACTTAATCAGGGCTGAAGCTTTCTTT
>NA|TRBV19|TRBD1|TRBJ1-2
CASSITRQGSRDGYTF
TGTGCCAGTAGTATAACTCGACAGGGAAGTAGAGATGGCTACACCTTC
>few|TRBV7-9|TRBD2|TRBJ2-7
CASSLSRGGHEQYF
TGTGCCAGCAGCTTATCGCGGGGGGGACACGAGCAGTACTTC
>once|TRBV7-6|TRBD2|TRBJ2-7
CASSPGGNSYEQYF
TGTGCCAGCAGCCCGGGGGGAAACTCCTACGAGCAGTACTTC
>NA|TRBV3-1/TRBV3-2|NA|TRBJ1-1
CASSQRTTNTEAFF
TGTGCCAGCAGCCAAAGGACAACTAACACTGAAGCTTTCTTT
>NA|TRBV15|TRBD2|TRBJ2-7
CATSRDRTSGGYEQYF
TGTGCCACCAGCAGAGATCGTACTAGCGGGGGATACGAGCAGTACTTC
>NA|TRBV2|TRBD1|TRBJ1-6
CASRTGGSSPLHF
TGTGCCAGTAGGACAGGGGGCAGTTCACCCCTCCACTTT
>NA|TRBV7-9|NA|TRBJ1-6
CASSFGDTENSPLHF
TGTGCCAGCAGCTTCGGGGATACGGAGAATTCACCCCTCCACTTT
>NA|TRBV2|TRBD1|TRBJ2-3
CASSPGQSTDTQYF
TGTGCCAGCAGCCCGGGACAGAGCACAGATACGCAGTATTTT
>NA|TRBV18|TRBD1|TRBJ2-6
CASSPGTGSGANVLTF
TGTGCCAGCTCACCAGGGACAGGTTCTGGGGCCAACGTCCTGACTTTC
>NA|TRBV3-1/TRBV3-2|NA|TRBJ1-3
CASSSRATGNTIYF
TGTGCCAGCAGCTCCAGGGCGACTGGAAACACCATATATTTT
>NA|TRBV6-2/TRBV6-3|TRBD2|TRBJ2-1
CASSSRLAGAYNEQFF
TGTGCCAGCAGTAGCCGACTAGCGGGAGCTTACAATGAGCAGTTCTTC
>once|TRBV2|NA|TRBJ2-7
CASSASGYEQYF
TGTGCCAGCAGTGCATCGGGGTACGAGCAGTACTTC
>NA|TRBV29-1|NA|TRBJ1-2
CSVLGLANYGYTF
TGCAGCGTTCTGGGGCTGGCTAACTATGGCTACACCTTC
>NA|TRBV10-3|TRBD1|TRBJ1-1
CAISQGQGAVLTEAFF
TGTGCCATCAGTCAGGGACAGGGTGCGGTCCTCACTGAAGCTTTCTTT
>NA|TRBV4-1|NA|TRBJ1-2
CASSQPGQFYGYTF
TGCGCCAGCAGCCAACCAGGGCAGTTCTATGGCTACACCTTC
>few|TRBV18|NA|TRBJ1-2
CASSPDRLYGYTF
TGTGCCAGCTCACCCGACAGACTCTATGGCTACACCTTC
>NA|TRBV2|NA|TRBJ2-3
CASSEMRASTDTQYF
TGTGCCAGCAGTGAAATGAGGGCGAGCACAGATACGCAGTATTTT
>NA|TRBV3-1/TRBV3-2|NA|TRBJ2-3
CASSSPGGKVHTDTQYF
TGTGCCAGCAGCTCTCCCGGAGGGAAGGTGCACACAGATACGCAGTATTTT
>NA|TRBV2|TRBD2|TRBJ2-1
CASSESGTRVDEQFF
TGTGCCAGCAGTGAAAGCGGGACCAGGGTGGATGAGCAGTTCTTC
>NA|TRBV4-2|NA|TRBJ1-5
CASSPRADDYSNQPQHF
TGTGCCAGCAGCCCTCGTGCAGACGACTATAGCAATCAGCCCCAGCATTTT
>NA|TRBV2|TRBD2|TRBJ2-3
CASSDRTSGYTDTQYF
TGTGCCAGCAGTGACCGGACTAGCGGGTACACAGATACGCAGTATTTT
>NA|TRBV18|NA|TRBJ2-2
CASSPRSYNTGELFF
TGTGCCAGCTCACCCCGGTCCTATAACACCGGGGAGCTGTTTTTT
>NA|TRBV27|TRBD2|TRBJ2-3
CASSKGTSGGATDTQYF
TGTGCCAGCAGTAAAGGGACTAGCGGGGGGGCCACAGATACGCAGTATTTT
>NA|TRBV7-3|NA|TRBJ1-6
CASSLTGDNNSPLHF
TGTGCCAGCAGCTTAACAGGGGACAATAATTCACCCCTCCACTTT
>NA|TRBV19|NA|TRBJ2-3
CASSINSRTDTQYF
TGTGCCAGTAGTATAAACAGCAGGACAGATACGCAGTATTTT
>NA|TRBV27|NA|TRBJ1-2
CASSSLAKGDYGYTF
TGTGCCAGCAGTTCCCTGGCGAAGGGGGACTATGGCTACACCTTC